A single sample gave rise to the 10 T cell receptor beta chains below, sequenced in a study of blood T cell repertoires in COVID-19. TCRdb keeps only in-frame clones here, not all; method: immunoSEQ multiplex PCR. The table records about 120,000 clones, roughly four fifths of them present only once. Sequencing input: peripheral blood. Source of these receptors: a man in his 60s with acute or convalescent COVID-19.

The chain's CDR3 is CASSVRQETDTQYF. In nucleotides, the CDR3 is TGTGCCAGCAGCGTTAGACAGGAGACAGATACGCAGTATTTT. The chain uses TRBV13 and TRBJ2-3; tentatively, D is TRBD1 (6 bases). Trimming pared 5 bases from V and 3 bases from J, leaving 12 bases between. Germline CDR1 reads PRHDT; CDR2 reads FYEKMQ (reference sequence). The CDR3 has 14 residues.

CDR3 in DNA: TGCGCCAGCAGTGGAAGGGACAGGACGGGGGATACGCAGTATTTT. Amino acid sequence: CASSGRDRTGDTQYF. The chain recombines TRBV4-1 with TRBJ2-3; 8 nucleotides align to TRBD1. Germline CDR1 MGHRA, CDR2 YSYEKL. V lost 6 bases and J lost 6; bases outside the gene matches: 11. The CDR3 is made up of 15 amino acids.

The chain carries TRBV30 and TRBJ1-5; D is unclear. This CDR3 is 12 amino acids long. V was clipped by 2 bases and J by 4 bases, with 6 bases between them. Germline CDR1 and CDR2: GTSNPN and SVGIG (reference sequence). For the CDR3, the DNA is TGTGCCTGGAGTAATCGGAATCAGCCCCAGCATTTT. Amino acid sequence: CAWSNRNQPQHF.

V gene TRBV7-9 combines with J gene TRBJ1-1; maybe TRBD1 (5 bases). Deletions cut 11 bases from V and 3 bases from J, with 16 bases between. The CDR3 has 13 amino acids. Looked up from germline, CDR1 is SEHNR and CDR2 is FQNEAQ (reference sequence). CDR3 sequence (DNA): TGTGCCGGATATGGGGGGGAGGACACTGAAGCTTTCTTT. It is translated as CAGYGGEDTEAFF.

This rearrangement joins TRBV6-5 to TRBJ1-2; 11 bases map to TRBD1. This CDR3 spans 15 amino acids. Trimming took 10 bases from V and 8 from J; bases not matched to a gene: 15. Germline CDR1 MNHEY, CDR2 SVGAGI. CDR3 residues: CAILMGGQGARGYTF. CDR3 DNA sequence: TGTGCCATCCTTATGGGTGGACAGGGGGCTAGAGGCTACACCTTC.

The chain carries TRBV3-1 (or the pseudogene TRBV3-2) and TRBJ1-1; weak D call: TRBD1 (6 bases). The CDR3 covers 14 residues. The V gene's germline CDR1 is LGHDT and CDR2 YNNKEL (reference sequence). Between the trimmed V and J ends, which lost 0 bases and 3 bases, there was a span of 8 bases. CDR3 in amino acids: CASSQEGGYTEAFF. In DNA form, the CDR3 reads TGTGCCAGCAGCCAAGAAGGGGGTTACACTGAAGCTTTCTTT.

The chain combines TRBV6-1 with TRBJ1-4; possible D gene TRBD1, 5 bases. The CDR3 contains 15 residues. With 2 bases removed from V and 5 bases from J, the gap between germline ends came to 12 bases. The germline V gene encodes CDR1 MNHNS and CDR2 SASEGT. The CDR3 DNA follows: TGTGCCAGCAGTGAATGGTGGGGGAGGAATGAAAAACTGTTTTTT. It yields the protein CASSEWWGRNEKLFF.

The V call is TRBV28, the J call TRBJ2-7; a weak D match, TRBD2 (5 bases). The CDR3 runs to 13 residues. Germline CDR1 is MDHEN and CDR2 is SYDVKM. V gave up 7 bases and J gave up 3 bases, with 13 bases separating them. The CDR3 nucleotides read TGTGCCAGCAAAACCCCGGAGGTCTACGAGCAGTACTTC. Its translation: CASKTPEVYEQYF.

The gene calls are TRBV11-2 and TRBJ2-7, with 8 bases fitting TRBD2. V shed 5 bases and J 5 bases; nucleotides not matched to a gene: 11. The CDR3 consists of 15 residues. Looked up from germline, CDR1 is SGHAT and CDR2 is FQNNGV. CDR3 DNA sequence: TGTGCCAGCAGCCCTACTTCCGGGGGGGCCCACGAGCAGTACTTC. The encoded protein is CASSPTSGGAHEQYF.

The chain has TRBV10-2 and TRBJ2-1; D perhaps matches TRBD2 (6 bases). Deletions cut 5 bases from V and 5 bases from J, with 13 bases between. This CDR3 spans 14 amino acids. CDR1 WSHSY and CDR2 SAAADI come from the germline V gene. Here the CDR3 DNA reads TGCGCCAGCAGTCGGTCGGGCGGGAACAATGAGCAGTTCTTC. It yields the protein CASSRSGGNNEQFF.